Listed here are 12 T cell receptor beta chains from one sample, sequenced in a study of shared clonotypes between healthy human individuals. Assay: immunoSEQ multiplex PCR; the TCRdb copy retains only in-frame clones and omits some. Among under 2,500,000 clones listed, around 95% were seen once. Sample: naive CD4+ T cells sorted from blood. Subset specified: CD45RA+ positively selected. The receptors were gathered from a man aged 18-30 years in good health.

This clone has a single count. The chain has TRBV28 and TRBJ1-2; D is perhaps TRBD1 (5 bases). V lost 4 bases and J 6 bases, leaving 12 bases between the germline ends. CDR1 and CDR2 (germline): MDHEN, SYDVKM. The CDR3 length is 13 residues. In nucleotides, the CDR3 is TGTGCCAGCAGTTCGCGGACACCTAATGGCTACACCTTC. This codes for CASSSRTPNGYTF.

The rearrangement joins TRBV28 to TRBJ2-1, with 7 positions matching TRBD1. The V gene end was trimmed by 5 bases and the J gene end by 0 bases; junction bases not matched to a gene: 7. The CDR3 has 16 amino acids. Looked up from germline, CDR1 is MDHEN and CDR2 is SYDVKM. CDR3 nucleotides: TGTGCCAGCAGTCCGTCGGACAGGTTCTCCTACAATGAGCAGTTCTTC. This codes for CASSPSDRFSYNEQFF. The full variable domain, rest sourced from reference TRBV28 and TRBJ2-1, is DVKVTQSSRYLVKRTGEKVFLECVQDMDHENMFWYRQDPGLGLRLIYFSYDVKMKEKGDIPEGYSVSREKKERFSLILESASTNQTSMYLCASSPSDRFSYNEQFFGPGTRLTVL.

J is TRBJ2-3 and V is TRBV30; unclear D gene. The CDR3 spans 12 residues. V lost 2 bases and J 7 bases, leaving 10 bases between the germline ends. The germline gives CDR1 GTSNPN, CDR2 SVGIG (reference sequence). In nucleotides, the CDR3 is TGTGCCTGGAGTCCTACTCCCTATACGCAGTATTTT. Protein product: CAWSPTPYTQYF.

The chain joins TRBV9 to TRBJ1-6; 7 nucleotides align to TRBD1. The CDR3 is 13 residues long. The ends lost 3 bases at V and 9 bases at J; junction bases unmatched: 3. Germline CDR1 and CDR2: SGDLS and YYNGEE. In DNA form, the CDR3 reads TGTGCCAGCAGCGGCCAGGGGGGTTCACCCCTCCACTTT. It is translated as CASSGQGGSPLHF. Together with reference TRBV9 and TRBJ1-6, the CDR3 gives the full variable domain: DSGVTQTPKHLITATGQRVTLRCSPRSGDLSVYWYQQSLDQGLQFLIQYYNGEERAKGNILERFSAQQFPDLHSELNLSSLELGDSALYFCASSGQGGSPLHFGNGTRLTVT.

Note on this clone: This specimen includes other DNA sequences encoding the same CDR3. The V and J genes are TRBV6-1 and TRBJ2-7, with TRBD2 as a possible D gene (5 bases). Trimming shortened V by 2 bases and J by 3 bases, and 5 bases separated the two germline ends. The CDR3 has 12 amino acids. Germline V CDR1 and CDR2: MNHNS, SASEGT. For the CDR3, the DNA is TGTGCCAGCAGTGAAAGCGGCTACGAGCAGTACTTC. As protein: CASSESGYEQYF.

V is TRBV19 and J is TRBJ1-2, with a tentative D call TRBD1 (5 bases). CDR3 length: 14 amino acids. In germline, CDR1 is LNHDA, CDR2 SQIVND (reference sequence). V lost 5 bases and J lost 2, with 12 bases in between. Here the CDR3 reads CASSPPRGNYGYTF. Written as DNA, the CDR3 is TGTGCCAGTAGTCCACCTAGGGGCAACTATGGCTACACCTTC.

The gene calls are TRBV6-5 and TRBJ2-3, with D maybe TRBD1 (5 bases). CDR1 and CDR2 (germline): MNHEY, SVGAGI. CDR3 length: 15 residues. Trimming removed 5 bases from V and 0 bases from J, with 12 bases in between. CDR3 protein: CASSPGYLSTDTQYF. The CDR3 DNA follows: TGTGCCAGCAGTCCAGGGTACCTTAGCACAGATACGCAGTATTTT.

The chain employs TRBV2 and TRBJ2-7; no clear D. Germline V gene sequence: CDR1 SNHLY, CDR2 FYNNEI. This CDR3 comprises 15 residues. The V end was cut by 4 bases, the J end by 0 bases, with 13 bases between. CDR3 residues: CASSATTQSSYEQYF. CDR3 sequence (DNA): TGTGCCAGCAGTGCGACGACCCAATCCTCCTACGAGCAGTACTTC.

The V call is TRBV7-8, the J call TRBJ1-6, with a possible D match to TRBD1 (5 bases). The germline V gene has CDR1 SGHVS and CDR2 FQNEAQ. V gave up 5 bases and J gave up 0 bases, with 14 bases separating them. This CDR3 spans 17 amino acids. The CDR3 DNA reads TGTGCCAGCAGCCAACAGTGGGGGAGCTCCTATAATTCACCCCTCCACTTT. This gives the protein CASSQQWGSSYNSPLHF.

This chain joins TRBV7-3 and TRBJ2-7; no reliable D call. The CDR3 spans 13 residues. CDR1 is SGHTA and CDR2 is FQGTGA in the germline V gene. Trimming pared 2 bases from V and 3 bases from J, leaving 8 bases between. CDR3 DNA sequence: TGTGCCAGCAGCTTAGAACCGAACTACGAGCAGTACTTC. The encoded protein is CASSLEPNYEQYF.

The chain recombines TRBV27 with TRBJ2-1; D ambiguous. Germline V gene lookup returns CDR1 MNHEY and CDR2 SMNVEV (reference sequence). Trimming cost V 3 bases and J 8 bases, with 11 bases left between them. The CDR3 spans 13 residues. The CDR3 coding sequence is TGTGCCAGCAGTTTGACTTTCAAGTATGAGCAGTTCTTC. Translation gives CASSLTFKYEQFF.

The chain links TRBV2 to TRBJ2-5; the match to TRBD2 covers 12 bases. V lost 6 bases and J lost 2; bases outside the gene matches: 4. This CDR3 spans 15 amino acids. The germline CDR1 and CDR2 sequences are SNHLY and FYNNEI. CDR3 loop: CASRGLAGAQETQYF. DNA of the CDR3: TGTGCCAGCAGGGGACTAGCGGGTGCACAAGAGACCCAGTACTTC.